This passage covers 23 T cell receptor beta chains from one sample sequenced in a study of early T cells in non-severe SARS-CoV-2 infection. TCRdb independently ran MiXCR on the 5' RACE reads; one entry per CDR3 protein. Here the sample spans tens of thousands of distinct CDR3 sequences, about 3.9% being singletons. Sample: whole blood. The origin of the receptors is an adult who was a healthcare worker with PCR-confirmed SARS-CoV-2 infection or an uninfected control (not recorded which).

This clonotype appeared many times. This chain uses TRBV7-3 with TRBJ1-2, with TRBD1 identical over 9 bases. Trimming took 3 bases from V and 4 from J; bases not matched to a gene: 6. The CDR3 totals 15 residues. Germline V gene lookup returns CDR1 SGHTA and CDR2 FQGTGA. This chain's CDR3 is CASSFTGGGGYGYTF. DNA for the CDR3: TGTGCCAGCAGCTTTACAGGGGGCGGCGGCTATGGCTACACCTTC.

About this clonotype itself: It may be a read error: a sequence one base away is much more abundant. The rearrangement joins TRBV7-2 to TRBJ2-5; D gene ambiguous. The CDR3 extends over 14 amino acids. CDR1 and CDR2 from the germline V gene are SGHTA and FQGNSA. Trimming removed 1 base at V and 7 bases at J, with 13 bases between. This CDR3 reads CASSLDPGLRTQYF. As DNA, the CDR3 is TGTGCCAGCAGCTTAGATCCGGGTCTCCGGACCCAGTACTTC.

This clonotype was detected a few times. The V gene is TRBV24-1, the J gene TRBJ2-3, with 7 bases matching TRBD2. The CDR3 consists of 16 residues. Germline V lookup: CDR1 KGHDR, CDR2 SFDVKD. With 6 bases clipped from V and 3 bases from J, the junction kept 11 bases outside the gene matches. This chain's CDR3 is CATSSVAGEETDTQYF. DNA of the CDR3: TGTGCCACCAGTTCCGTGGCGGGAGAGGAGACAGATACGCAGTATTTT.

V usage is TRBV4-2 and J usage is TRBJ1-3; no clear D gene. The CDR3 contains 15 residues. Germline values: CDR1 LGHNA, CDR2 YNFKEQ. Trimming pared 0 bases from V and 2 bases from J, leaving 8 bases between. The CDR3 spells CASSQDWGTGNTIYF. CDR3 coding DNA: TGTGCCAGCAGCCAAGATTGGGGAACTGGAAACACCATATATTTT.

This clonotype was counted many times. This sequence joins TRBV6-5 and TRBJ2-1; the D gene is possibly TRBD1 (6 bases). Germline V gene data show CDR1 as MNHEY and CDR2 as SVGAGI. This CDR3 region has 15 residues. V lost 2 bases and J lost 6, with 14 bases in between. The CDR3 here is CASSYQIAQGNEQFF. The CDR3 bases are TGTGCCAGCAGTTACCAAATCGCACAGGGCAATGAGCAGTTCTTC.

This clonotype occurred many times. The rearrangement joins TRBV29-1 to TRBJ2-1, with TRBD2 identical over 10 bases. The V and J ends lost 8 bases and 6 bases, in that order; junction bases with no gene match: 10. From germline, CDR1 is SQVTM and CDR2 ANQGSEA. The CDR3 consists of 14 residues. This CDR3 is CSHTAASGGNEQFF. Here the CDR3 DNA reads TGCAGCCACACGGCAGCTAGCGGGGGCAATGAGCAGTTCTTC.

Note on this clonotype: A much larger clonotype is one base distant, so this may be a read error. The V and J genes are TRBV7-2 and TRBJ2-1; D is unclear. Per the germline V gene, CDR1 is SGHTA and CDR2 is FQGNSA. The CDR3 length is 11 residues. The CDR3 nucleotides read TGTGCCAGCATCTTAGTGGGCCTAGGGTTCTTC. Translated: CASILVGLGFF.

This clonotype was counted ten times or more. The rearrangement joins TRBV24-1 to TRBJ1-5, with D hard to call. V lost 10 bases to trimming and J lost 4 bases, with 19 bases between them. CDR1 is KGHDR and CDR2 is SFDVKD in the germline V gene. The CDR3 is made up of 15 amino acids. The CDR3 spells CATSSGYYTNQPQHF. CDR3 in DNA: TGTGCCACATCCTCGGGGTATTACACAAATCAGCCCCAGCATTTT.

This clonotype appeared many times. Compared with germline, one end of the junction differs, possibly owing to a read error. V gene TRBV7-7 combines with J gene TRBJ2-1, with D perhaps given as TRBD1 or TRBD2 (5 bases each). The CDR3 has 14 residues. The germline CDR1 and CDR2 sequences are SSHAT and FNYEAQ (reference sequence). CDR3 in DNA: TGTGCTAGCAGCTTGACCGGGACCCACAATGAGCAGTTCTTC. Its protein is CASSLTGTHNEQFF.

This clonotype has a count of ten or more. This chain links TRBV6-5 with TRBJ1-4; perhaps TRBD1 as D (5 bases). The germline V gene encodes CDR1 MNHEY and CDR2 SVGAGI. This CDR3 is 14 amino acids long. The V and J ends lost 2 bases and 7 bases respectively, with 11 bases between them. DNA for the CDR3: TGTGCCAGCAGTTACAGTACTCAGGGTGAAAAACTGTTTTTT. It codes for CASSYSTQGEKLFF.

This clonotype came up many times. The chain has TRBV4-3 and TRBJ2-5; maybe TRBD2 (5 bases). The CDR3 is 16 residues long. V lost 4 bases to trimming and J lost 4 bases, with 19 bases between them. Germline V CDR1 and CDR2: LGHNA, YSLEER. The CDR3 here is CASSPRQGSDAETQYF. The CDR3 nucleotides read TGCGCCAGCAGCCCCCGGCAAGGTAGCGACGCAGAGACCCAGTACTTC.

This clonotype was counted many times. The chain uses TRBV29-1 and TRBJ2-1; D is unclear. Trimming shortened V by 4 bases and J by 10 bases, and 17 bases separated the two germline ends. The CDR3 totals 13 residues. The germline gives CDR1 SQVTM, CDR2 ANQGSEA. The DNA of the CDR3 is TGCAGCGTTGGAAGAACTGGTTCCGGCGAGCAGTTCTTC. It specifies CSVGRTGSGEQFF.

The chain carries TRBV29-1 and TRBJ2-3; weak D call: TRBD2 (6 bases). There are 14 residues in the CDR3. Germline V gene lookup returns CDR1 SQVTM and CDR2 ANQGSEA. The V and J ends lost 4 bases and 0 bases respectively, with 11 bases between them. CDR3 sequence (DNA): TGCAGCGTTGTCCGGGACTCCAGCACAGATACGCAGTATTTT. It codes for CSVVRDSSTDTQYF.

Many counts were recorded for this clonotype. V and J are TRBV11-3 and TRBJ2-5, with TRBD1 matching 10 bases. The CDR3 loop spans 14 amino acids. V lost 5 bases, J lost 5 bases, and 5 bases stayed unmatched. In germline, CDR1 is SGHNT, CDR2 YENEEA. The CDR3 DNA is TGTGCCAGCAGCCCGGACAGGGGGTCCGAGACCCAGTACTTC. Its protein product is CASSPDRGSETQYF.

This clonotype was observed at least ten times. The chain uses TRBV18 and TRBJ1-4; D call uncertain. The CDR3 is made up of 14 amino acids. V lost 5 bases and J lost 5, with 12 bases in between. In germline, CDR1 is KGHSH, CDR2 LQKENI. DNA of the CDR3: TGTGCCAGCTCAAGTTTAGCGGCGAATGAAAAACTGTTTTTT. Translating gives CASSSLAANEKLFF.

This clonotype was seen at least ten times. The CDR3 DNA sequence: TGTGCCAGCGGGTTAAGACTAGCGGCCCTACCCGATACGCAGTATTTT. This encodes CASGLRLAALPDTQYF. This chain joins TRBV27 and TRBJ2-3; TRBD2 agrees at 9 bases. The CDR3 totals 16 residues. V shed 8 bases, J shed 6 bases, and the junction held 15 bases outside the gene matches. Per the germline V gene, CDR1 is MNHEY and CDR2 is SMNVEV (reference sequence).

This clonotype was recorded at least ten times. CDR3 loop: CASSITPGLTDTQYF. CDR3 nucleotides: TGTGCCAGCAGCATAACACCGGGGCTCACAGATACGCAGTATTTT. The chain is built from TRBV11-2 and TRBJ2-3, with D perhaps given as TRBD1 or TRBD2 (5 bases each). The CDR3 has 15 residues. Deletions cut 5 bases from V and 2 bases from J, with 14 bases between. Germline V lookup: CDR1 SGHAT, CDR2 FQNNGV.

This clonotype has at least ten counts. The chain carries TRBV6-2 or TRBV6-3 and TRBJ2-7; the D is unclear. In germline, CDR1 is MNHEY, CDR2 SVGEGT. Trimming took off 0 bases at V and 2 bases at J, with 8 bases between the two ends. The CDR3 has 14 amino acids. The CDR3: CASSYSIQTYEQYF. CDR3 nucleotide sequence: TGTGCCAGCAGTTACTCCATCCAGACCTACGAGCAGTACTTC.

This clonotype was counted ten times or more. The chain combines TRBV2 with TRBJ2-2; the D is unclear. The CDR3 loop spans 12 amino acids. CDR1 is SNHLY and CDR2 is FYNNEI in the germline V gene. Trimming pared 7 bases from V and 6 bases from J, leaving 9 bases between. The CDR3 DNA is TGTGCCAGCAAAGGTTACGCCGGGGAGCTGTTTTTT. It translates to CASKGYAGELFF.

This clonotype was picked up many times. V and J are TRBV20-1 and TRBJ2-1; 7 bases are shared with TRBD2. The CDR3 sequence is 15 residues long. The ends lost 5 bases at V and 1 base at J; junction bases unmatched: 8. In germline, CDR1 is DFQATT, CDR2 SNEGSKA (reference sequence). CDR3 loop: CSAGVIAGSYNEQFF. CDR3 in DNA: TGCAGTGCTGGGGTCATAGCGGGTTCCTACAATGAGCAGTTCTTC.

This clonotype was recorded many times. V gene TRBV3-1 combines with J gene TRBJ1-1; a weak D match, TRBD1 (6 bases). The germline gives CDR1 LGHDT, CDR2 YNNKEL (reference sequence). V was pared by 8 bases and J by 6 bases, with 16 bases between. The CDR3 length is 13 residues. CDR3 amino acids: CASAFTGQAEAFF. CDR3 bases: TGTGCCAGCGCCTTCACAGGGCAGGCTGAAGCTTTCTTT.

At least ten counts were recorded for this clonotype. V usage is TRBV18 and J usage is TRBJ2-1; TRBD2 matches 11 bases. CDR1 KGHSH and CDR2 LQKENI come from the germline V gene. This CDR3 is 16 amino acids long. The V segment lost 0 bases and the J segment 5 bases; nucleotides outside the gene matches: 3. The CDR3, as DNA: TGTGCCAGCTCACCACCTACTAGCGGGAGAAACAATGAGCAGTTCTTC. Encoded protein: CASSPPTSGRNNEQFF.

This clonotype has ten or more counts. V and J are TRBV4-3 and TRBJ1-2, with a tentative D call TRBD1 (5 bases). CDR1 is LGHNA and CDR2 is YSLEER in the germline V gene. The CDR3 runs to 15 residues. The V and J ends lost 6 bases and 4 bases respectively, with 18 bases between them. CDR3 sequence: CASSQTASSPYGYTF. The CDR3 DNA is TGCGCCAGCAGTCAGACAGCCTCCTCCCCCTATGGCTACACCTTC.